The rows below give T cell receptor beta chains drawn from one sample of a study of Ad26.COV2.S vaccination and SARS-CoV-2 variants. TCRdb's table, derived via immunoSEQ multiplex PCR, lists solely in-frame clones and lacks some. The data hold approximately 350,000 clones, with roughly 84% observed a single time. The sequenced sample was peripheral blood, obtained in a trial of Ad26.COV2.S vaccine versus placebo. These receptors were taken from a person between 18 and 59 years old who received the Ad26.COV2.S COVID-19 vaccine or a placebo. Both conserved end residues are part of each CDR3. A D gene is named only where the DNA matches it firmly. Clone size, where shown, is once, few, many, or a class for clones that have expanded.

V gene,clone size,J gene,D gene,CDR3 DNA,CDR3 protein
TRBV19,.,TRBJ1-5,.,TGTGCCAGTAGAACCGGGATCCAGTTTCCTCAGCCCCAGCATTTT,CASRTGIQFPQPQHF
TRBV12-3/TRBV12-4,.,TRBJ2-5,TRBD1,TGTGCCAGCAGCCTGGGACAGGGAAAGACCCAGTACTTC,CASSLGQGKTQYF
TRBV5-1,.,TRBJ2-3,.,TGCGCCAGCAGCCCGGGACTCCGCACAGATACGCAGTATTTT,CASSPGLRTDTQYF
TRBV5-1,once,TRBJ2-3,.,TGCGCCAGCAGCCCGGGGGCGGATACGCAGTATTTT,CASSPGADTQYF
TRBV7-2,once,TRBJ1-4,.,TGTGCCAGCAGCAAACAGGGTTCGAATGAAAAACTGTTTTTT,CASSKQGSNEKLFF
TRBV30,once,TRBJ2-1,.,TGTGCCTGGAAGAAAGGTTTGGGCTCCTTGGATGAGCAGTTCTTC,CAWKKGLGSLDEQFF
TRBV6-5,.,TRBJ2-7,.,TGTGCCAGCAGTTTAGTTCCGGACGTAAGCTCCTACGAGCAGTACTTC,CASSLVPDVSSYEQYF
TRBV27,.,TRBJ1-4,.,TGTGCCAGCAGTCCCGGTCTATATCCCGGGGGGGAAAAACTGTTTTTT,CASSPGLYPGGEKLFF
TRBV30,.,TRBJ2-1,TRBD1,TGTGCCTGGAACCCGACAGGGCCGAATGAGCAGTTCTTC,CAWNPTGPNEQFF
TRBV27,.,TRBJ1-2,TRBD1,TGTGCCAGCAGTTTATCGGGACAGGCCTATGGCTACACCTTC,CASSLSGQAYGYTF
TRBV5-1,.,TRBJ2-5,TRBD2,TGCGCCAGCAGCTTAGGGACTAGCGGGGGAGAGACCCAGTACTTC,CASSLGTSGGETQYF
TRBV19,.,TRBJ2-1,.,TGTGCCAGTAGTTGGGACACCGAATACAATGAGCAGTTCTTC,CASSWDTEYNEQFF
TRBV4-3,.,TRBJ2-6,.,TGCGCCAGCAGCCCCTCCCCGGCGGCCAACCCCAGCTCTGGGGCCAACGTCCTGACTTTC,CASSPSPAANPSSGANVLTF
TRBV4-2,few,TRBJ2-1,.,TGTGCCAGCAGCCAAGAAAACGAGCAGTTCTTC,CASSQENEQFF
TRBV14,once,TRBJ1-1,.,TGTGCCAGCAGCCTGAGAACAGCGAACACTGAAGCTTTCTTT,CASSLRTANTEAFF
TRBV7-3,.,TRBJ2-1,.,TGTGCCAGCAGCTTTACCCCCGCAGGTGAGCAGTTCTTC,CASSFTPAGEQFF
TRBV11-2,once,TRBJ2-7,.,TGTGCCAGCAGCTTATTTGGTGGGGCAGTCGGTTACGAGCAGTACTTC,CASSLFGGAVGYEQYF
TRBV3-1/TRBV3-2,.,TRBJ1-2,TRBD1,TGTGCCAGCAGCCACGGGACAGGCGGCTACACCTTC,CASSHGTGGYTF
TRBV29-1,.,TRBJ1-2,.,TGCAGCGTTGAAGGTCCGGTTACCTATGGCTACACCTTC,CSVEGPVTYGYTF
TRBV30,.,TRBJ1-5,.,TGTGCCTGGAGTGTAGTACGGGGGCCCCAGCATTTT,CAWSVVRGPQHF
TRBV24-1,few,TRBJ1-5,.,TGTGCCACCAGTGATTCAGGGTTTCCAGATCAGCCCCAGCATTTT,CATSDSGFPDQPQHF
TRBV6-5,.,TRBJ2-1,TRBD1,TGTGCCAGCAGTTACGAGGGGGCCGCCTACAATGAGCAGTTCTTC,CASSYEGAAYNEQFF
TRBV7-9,.,TRBJ1-2,TRBD1,TGTGCCAGCAGCCCGGGACAGGGATCGGACTATGGCTACACCTTC,CASSPGQGSDYGYTF
TRBV9,.,TRBJ2-3,TRBD1,TGTGCCAGCAGCGCCCCCCGGAGGACAGGAGGCACAGATACGCAGTATTTT,CASSAPRRTGGTDTQYF
TRBV4-2,.,TRBJ2-2,TRBD2,TGTGCCAGCAGCCTGACTAGCGGGGGGGCGTACACCGGGGAGCTGTTTTTT,CASSLTSGGAYTGELFF
TRBV30,.,TRBJ2-7,TRBD1,TGTGCCTGGAGTAGACCCGGGACAGCCACCTACGAGCAGTACTTC,CAWSRPGTATYEQYF
TRBV2,.,TRBJ2-1,.,TGTGCCAGCAGTTCAATTTCGGAGGAGCAGTTCTTC,CASSSISEEQFF
TRBV29-1,.,TRBJ1-1,.,TGCAGCGTTGAGGTGTCCGGAGGTGAAGCTTTCTTT,CSVEVSGGEAFF
TRBV4-3,.,TRBJ2-7,.,TGCGCCAGCAGCCAAGGTGGTTGGGACACCTCCTACGAGCAGTACTTC,CASSQGGWDTSYEQYF
TRBV5-5,.,TRBJ2-7,.,TGTGCCAGCAGCTCTCAACAGGCCTACGAGCAGTACTTC,CASSSQQAYEQYF
TRBV10-3,once,TRBJ1-1,TRBD1,TGTGCCATCAGCCAGGGGGGGAACACTGAAGCTTTCTTT,CAISQGGNTEAFF
TRBV6-5,once,TRBJ1-4,.,TGTGCCAGCAGCTCCGGACAGTCGGTAAAACTGTTTTTT,CASSSGQSVKLFF
TRBV19,.,TRBJ1-5,.,TGTGCCAGTAGTCTTAGCAATCAGCCCCAGCATTTT,CASSLSNQPQHF
TRBV12-5,.,TRBJ1-1,.,TGTGCTAGTGGTTTGGTACGATTAGGGGACACTGACACTGAAGCTTTCTTT,CASGLVRLGDTDTEAFF
TRBV10-3,.,TRBJ2-7,.,TGTGCCATCAGAGTCCAGGGTCCGGAGGACGAGCAGTACTTC,CAIRVQGPEDEQYF
TRBV24-1,once,TRBJ2-1,.,TGTGCCACCATGGGCCGTGGGAATGAGCAGTTCTTC,CATMGRGNEQFF